Shown below are 13 T cell receptor beta chains from a single sample sequenced in a study of blood T cell repertoires in COVID-19. This table comes from immunoSEQ multiplex PCR, and its TCRdb copy is limited to in-frame clones, with some not included. The sample has about 390,000 clones; around 87% are singletons. The sample consisted of PBMCs or T cells enriched from blood (not recorded which). The receptors originated from a woman aged 45-59 years who had recovered from COVID-19.

This chain links TRBV7-8 with TRBJ2-1; no definite D call. Germline CDR1 SGHVS, CDR2 FQNEAQ. V dropped 4 bases and J dropped 9 bases, with 7 bases sitting between them. CDR3 length equals 11 residues. CDR3 bases: TGTGCCAGCAGCTCCCCCGGTGAGCAGTTCTTC. Its translation: CASSSPGEQFF. Full variable domain (remainder filled in from reference TRBV7-8 and TRBJ2-1): GAGVSQSPRYKVAKRGQDVALRCDPISGHVSLFWYQQALGQGPEFLTYFQNEAQLDKSGLPSDRFFAERPEGSVSTLKIQRTQQEDSAVYLCASSSPGEQFFGPGTRLTVL.

The chain carries TRBV30 and TRBJ1-1; the match to TRBD1 covers 7 bases. Trimming at V came to 3 bases and at J to 6 bases, leaving 16 bases not matched to a gene. Germline-derived CDR1 and CDR2 are GTSNPN and SVGIG (reference sequence). The CDR3 consists of 16 residues. In DNA, the CDR3 is TGTGCCTGGAGCTCCACCCTCGACAGGGAGGTTGCTGAAGCTTTCTTT. Protein sequence: CAWSSTLDREVAEAFF. Variable domain in full (rest from reference TRBV30 and TRBJ1-1): SQTIHQWPATLVQPVGSPLSLECTVEGTSNPNLYWYRQAAGRGLQLLFYSVGIGQISSEVPQNLSASRPQDRQFILSSKKLLLSDSGFYLCAWSSTLDREVAEAFFGQGTRLTVV.

The chain couples TRBV21-1 to TRBJ1-2; TRBD1, the D gene given by the table, was not confirmed from the DNA. TRBV21-1 is termed a pseudogene. The CDR3 totals 18 residues. The CDR3, as DNA: TGTGCCAGCAGCAAAGATTGGGCCAGGGTAAGGAATGGCTATGGCTACACCTTC. Protein: CASSKDWARVRNGYGYTF.

V gene TRBV13 combines with J gene TRBJ2-1; no clear D gene. V lost 0 bases and J 10 bases, leaving 16 bases between the germline ends. Germline assignment: CDR1 PRHDT and CDR2 FYEKMQ (reference sequence). The CDR3 spans 15 residues. DNA for the CDR3: TGTGCCAGCAGCTTAGGGCGGCCCACCAAGAACGAGCAGTTCTTC. It yields the protein CASSLGRPTKNEQFF.

The V and J genes are TRBV6-2 or TRBV6-3 and TRBJ1-1; D possibly corresponds to TRBD1 (6 bases). There are 14 residues in the CDR3. The germline V gene encodes CDR1 MNHEY and CDR2 SVGEGT. V shed 2 bases and J shed 0 bases, with 7 bases lying between them. The CDR3: CASSYGTLNTEAFF. CDR3 nucleotide sequence: TGTGCCAGCAGTTACGGGACATTGAACACTGAAGCTTTCTTT.

The table lists this clone with a count of one. V is TRBV27 and J is TRBJ1-1; D ambiguous. The germline CDR1 and CDR2 sequences are MNHEY and SMNVEV (reference sequence). The CDR3 is 14 residues long. Trimming shortened V by 4 bases and J by 0 bases, and 9 bases separated the two germline ends. CDR3 coding DNA: TGTGCCAGCAGTTCACGGGTCTTGAACACTGAAGCTTTCTTT. Translating gives CASSSRVLNTEAFF.

The chain carries TRBV5-1 and TRBJ2-5; 8 nucleotides agree with TRBD2. The CDR3 is 14 residues long. V was clipped by 4 bases and J by 5 bases; unmatched bases: 7. Germline V lookup: CDR1 SGHRS, CDR2 YFSETQ. CDR3 nucleotides: TGCGCCAGCAGCCCCGGGACTAGTCTGGAGACCCAGTACTTC. Protein: CASSPGTSLETQYF.

The genes are TRBV11-2 and TRBJ2-1, with 7 bases lining up with TRBD2. Germline CDR1 and CDR2: SGHAT and FQNNGV. This CDR3 has 16 residues. With 1 base clipped from V and 7 bases from J, the junction kept 10 bases outside the gene matches. CDR3 bases: TGTGCCAGCAGCTTAGTCGGTAGCGGGCCTTTTAATGAGCAGTTCTTC. It encodes CASSLVGSGPFNEQFF.

The chain uses TRBV5-5 and TRBJ1-2, with 8 bases fitting TRBD1. The CDR3 totals 14 residues. Germline CDR1 reads SGHKS; CDR2 reads YYEKEE (reference sequence). Germline trimming cut 0 bases from V and 4 bases from J; bases unmatched to any gene: 2. In DNA form, the CDR3 reads TGTGCCAGCAGCTTGGGCGGACAGGGCTATGGCTACACCTTC. Translated: CASSLGGQGYGYTF.

This chain connects TRBV18 to TRBJ2-7; a possible D gene is TRBD1 (6 bases). V was pared by 4 bases and J by 5 bases, with 12 bases between. The CDR3 runs to 13 residues. Germline lookup yields CDR1 KGHSH and CDR2 LQKENI. The CDR3: CASSRQEFDEQYF. CDR3 bases: TGTGCCAGCTCACGACAGGAGTTCGACGAGCAGTACTTC.

The sample holds a few counts of this clone. The rearrangement links TRBV2 to TRBJ1-2; weak D call: TRBD1 (5 bases). Germline loops: CDR1 SNHLY, CDR2 FYNNEI. The length of the CDR3 is 11 residues. V lost 6 bases and J lost 7, with 9 bases in between. The DNA of the CDR3 is TGTGCCAGCAGAGGGGAAGTTGGCTACACCTTC. Translating gives CASRGEVGYTF. Full variable domain (rest looked up from reference TRBV2 and TRBJ1-2): EPEVTQTPSHQVTQMGQEVILRCVPISNHLYFYWYRQILGQKVEFLVSFYNNEISEKSEIFDDQFSVERPDGSNFTLKIRSTKLEDSAMYFCASRGEVGYTFGSGTRLTVV.

The chain carries TRBV27 and TRBJ2-1, with a weak D call TRBD2 (6 bases). Per the germline V gene, CDR1 is MNHEY and CDR2 is SMNVEV (reference sequence). V was cut by 5 bases and J by 5 bases, with 16 bases left in between. The CDR3 length is 15 residues. CDR3 protein: CASSDAGWENNEQFF. The CDR3, as DNA: TGTGCCAGCAGTGACGCGGGGTGGGAGAACAATGAGCAGTTCTTC.

The chain carries TRBV27 and TRBJ2-1; TRBD1 matches 8 bases. The trim removed 4 bases at V and 11 bases at J, leaving 4 bases unmatched. This CDR3 spans 12 amino acids. From germline, CDR1 is MNHEY and CDR2 SMNVEV (reference sequence). The CDR3 coding sequence is TGTGCCAGCAGTTCAGGGGGCCCAAAGCAGTTCTTC. Translated, it gives CASSSGGPKQFF.